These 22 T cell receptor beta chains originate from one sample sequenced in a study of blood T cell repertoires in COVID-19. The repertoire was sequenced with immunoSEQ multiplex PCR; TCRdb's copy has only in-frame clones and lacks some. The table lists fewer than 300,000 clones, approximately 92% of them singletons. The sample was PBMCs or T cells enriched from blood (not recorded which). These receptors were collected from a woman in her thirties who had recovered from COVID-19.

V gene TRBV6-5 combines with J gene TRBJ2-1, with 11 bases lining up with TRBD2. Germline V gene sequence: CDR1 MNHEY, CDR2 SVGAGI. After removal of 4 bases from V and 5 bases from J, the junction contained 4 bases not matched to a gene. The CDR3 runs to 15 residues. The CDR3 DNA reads TGTGCCAGCAGTTCCGGGACTAGCGGAAACAATGAGCAGTTCTTC. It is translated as CASSSGTSGNNEQFF.

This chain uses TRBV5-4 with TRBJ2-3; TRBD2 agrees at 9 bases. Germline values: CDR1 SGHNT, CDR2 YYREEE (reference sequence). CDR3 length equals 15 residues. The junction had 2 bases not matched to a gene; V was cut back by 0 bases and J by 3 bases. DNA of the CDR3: TGTGCCAGCAGCTTGGAAAGCGGGAGGACAGATACGCAGTATTTT. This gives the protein CASSLESGRTDTQYF.

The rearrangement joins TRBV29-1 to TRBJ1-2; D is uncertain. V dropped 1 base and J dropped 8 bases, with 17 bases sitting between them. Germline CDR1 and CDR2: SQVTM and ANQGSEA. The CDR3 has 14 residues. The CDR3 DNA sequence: TGCAGCGTTGAAGTTTTTTCACAGCCGTCCGGCTACACCTTC. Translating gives CSVEVFSQPSGYTF.

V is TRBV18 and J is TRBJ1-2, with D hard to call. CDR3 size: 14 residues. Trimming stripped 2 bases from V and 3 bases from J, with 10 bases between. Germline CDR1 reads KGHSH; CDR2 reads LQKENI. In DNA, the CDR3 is TGTGCCAGCTCACCAATCATGGAGGACTATGGCTACACCTTC. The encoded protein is CASSPIMEDYGYTF.

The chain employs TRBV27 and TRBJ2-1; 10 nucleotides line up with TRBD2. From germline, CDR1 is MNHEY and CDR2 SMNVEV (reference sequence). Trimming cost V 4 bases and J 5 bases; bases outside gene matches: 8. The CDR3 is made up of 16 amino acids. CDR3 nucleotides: TGTGCCAGCAGTTCAGAACGGACTAGCGGCAACAATGAGCAGTTCTTC. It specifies CASSSERTSGNNEQFF.

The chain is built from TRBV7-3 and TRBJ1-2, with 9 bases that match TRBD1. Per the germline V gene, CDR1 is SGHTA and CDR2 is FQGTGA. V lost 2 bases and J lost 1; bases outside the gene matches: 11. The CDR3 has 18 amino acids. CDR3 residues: CASSLAPPQGADNYGYTF. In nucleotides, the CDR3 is TGTGCCAGCAGCTTAGCCCCCCCACAGGGGGCTGATAACTATGGCTACACCTTC.

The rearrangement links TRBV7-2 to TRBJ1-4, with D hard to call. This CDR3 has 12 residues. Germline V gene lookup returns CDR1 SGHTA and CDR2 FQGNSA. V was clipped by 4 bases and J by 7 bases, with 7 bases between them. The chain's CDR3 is CASSSGSEKLFF. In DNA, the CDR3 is TGTGCCAGCAGCTCGGGTTCTGAAAAACTGTTTTTT.

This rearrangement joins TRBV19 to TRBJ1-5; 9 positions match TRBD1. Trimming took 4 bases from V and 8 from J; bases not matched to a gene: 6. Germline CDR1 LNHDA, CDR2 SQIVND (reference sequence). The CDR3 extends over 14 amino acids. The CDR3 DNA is TGTGCCAGTAGTAAATGGACAGGGGAGGAGCCCCAGCATTTT. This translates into CASSKWTGEEPQHF.

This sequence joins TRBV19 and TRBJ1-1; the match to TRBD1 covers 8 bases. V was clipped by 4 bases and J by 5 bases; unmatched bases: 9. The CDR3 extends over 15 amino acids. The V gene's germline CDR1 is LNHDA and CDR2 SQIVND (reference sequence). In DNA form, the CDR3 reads TGTGCCAGTAGTACGCCGACAGGGGAGTTAACTGAAGCTTTCTTT. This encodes CASSTPTGELTEAFF.

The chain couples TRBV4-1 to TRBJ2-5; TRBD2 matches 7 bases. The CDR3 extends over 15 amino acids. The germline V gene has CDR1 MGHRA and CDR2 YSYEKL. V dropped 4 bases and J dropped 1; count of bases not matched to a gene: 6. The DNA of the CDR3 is TGCGCCAGCAGCCTTTCGGGAGGCTCCCAAGAGACCCAGTACTTC. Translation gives CASSLSGGSQETQYF.

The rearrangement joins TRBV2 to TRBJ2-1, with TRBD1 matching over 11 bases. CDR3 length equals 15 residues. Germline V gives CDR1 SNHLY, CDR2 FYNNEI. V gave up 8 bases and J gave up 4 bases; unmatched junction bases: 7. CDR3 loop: CASGRGTGGYNEQFF. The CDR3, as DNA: TGTGCCAGCGGCAGAGGGACAGGGGGATACAATGAGCAGTTCTTC.

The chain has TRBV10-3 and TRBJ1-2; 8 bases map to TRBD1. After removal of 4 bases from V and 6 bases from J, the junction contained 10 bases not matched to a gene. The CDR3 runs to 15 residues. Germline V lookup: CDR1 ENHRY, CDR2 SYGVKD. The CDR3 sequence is CAISVQQGGFDGYTF. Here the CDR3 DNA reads TGTGCCATCAGTGTTCAACAGGGGGGGTTTGATGGCTACACCTTC.

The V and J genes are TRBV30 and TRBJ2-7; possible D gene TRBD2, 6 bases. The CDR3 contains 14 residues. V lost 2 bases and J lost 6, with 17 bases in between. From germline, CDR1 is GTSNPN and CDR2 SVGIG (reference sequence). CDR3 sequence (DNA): TGTGCCTGGAGTATTGGGGGTTCCGGGGGCGAGCAGTACTTC. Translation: CAWSIGGSGGEQYF.

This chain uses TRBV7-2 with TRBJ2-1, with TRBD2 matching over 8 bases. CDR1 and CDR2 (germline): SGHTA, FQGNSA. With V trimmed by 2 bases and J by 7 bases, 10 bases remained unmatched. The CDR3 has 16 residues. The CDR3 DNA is TGTGCCAGCAGCTTAAAGACTAGCGCCCCCGGGAATGAGCAGTTCTTC. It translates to CASSLKTSAPGNEQFF.

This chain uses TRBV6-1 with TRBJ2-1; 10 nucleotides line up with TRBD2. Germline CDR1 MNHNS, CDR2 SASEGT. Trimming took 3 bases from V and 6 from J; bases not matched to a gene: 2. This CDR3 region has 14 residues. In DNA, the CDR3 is TGTGCCAGCAGTGATACTAGCGGGATCAATGAGCAGTTCTTC. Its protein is CASSDTSGINEQFF.

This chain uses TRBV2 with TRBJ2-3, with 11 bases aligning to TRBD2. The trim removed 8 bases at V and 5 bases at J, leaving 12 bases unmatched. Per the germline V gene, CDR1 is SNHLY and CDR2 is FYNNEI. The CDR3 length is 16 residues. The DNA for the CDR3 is TGTGCCAGCCAAGAGGATAGCGGGAGGGCCGGAGATACGCAGTATTTT. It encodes CASQEDSGRAGDTQYF.

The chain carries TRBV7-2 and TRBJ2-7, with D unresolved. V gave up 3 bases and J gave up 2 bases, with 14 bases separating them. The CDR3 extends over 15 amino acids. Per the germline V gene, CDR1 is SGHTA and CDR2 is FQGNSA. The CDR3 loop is CASSLGSRVTYEQYF. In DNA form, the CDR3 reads TGTGCCAGCAGCTTGGGCAGTAGAGTGACCTACGAGCAGTACTTC.

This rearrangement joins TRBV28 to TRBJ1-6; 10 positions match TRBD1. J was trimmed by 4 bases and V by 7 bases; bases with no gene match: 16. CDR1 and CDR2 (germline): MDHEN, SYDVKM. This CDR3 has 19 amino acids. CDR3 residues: CASIPPFGTGDPYNSPLHF. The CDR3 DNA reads TGTGCCAGCATCCCTCCATTTGGGACAGGGGACCCTTATAATTCACCCCTCCACTTT.

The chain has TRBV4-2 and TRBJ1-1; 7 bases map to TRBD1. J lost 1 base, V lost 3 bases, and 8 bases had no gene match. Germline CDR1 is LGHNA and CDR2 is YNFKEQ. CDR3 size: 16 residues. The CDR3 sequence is CASSHLSRDRNTEAFF. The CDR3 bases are TGTGCCAGCAGCCACCTAAGCCGGGACAGGAACACTGAAGCTTTCTTT.

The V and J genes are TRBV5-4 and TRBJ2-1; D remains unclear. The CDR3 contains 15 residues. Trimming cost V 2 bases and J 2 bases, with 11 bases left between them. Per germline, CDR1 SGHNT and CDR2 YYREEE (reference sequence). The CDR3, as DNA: TGTGCCAGCAGCTTCTTCACCGGTACCTACAATGAGCAGTTCTTC. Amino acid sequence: CASSFFTGTYNEQFF.

CDR3 loop: CASSPKLGLGETQYF. The CDR3 nucleotides are TGTGCCAGCAGCCCGAAGCTGGGGCTGGGGGAGACCCAGTACTTC. This rearrangement joins TRBV11-2 to TRBJ2-5, with D possibly being TRBD1 (5 bases). V was shortened by 5 bases and J by 5 bases, with 18 bases between the two germline ends. The CDR3 has 15 residues. Germline loops: CDR1 SGHAT, CDR2 FQNNGV.

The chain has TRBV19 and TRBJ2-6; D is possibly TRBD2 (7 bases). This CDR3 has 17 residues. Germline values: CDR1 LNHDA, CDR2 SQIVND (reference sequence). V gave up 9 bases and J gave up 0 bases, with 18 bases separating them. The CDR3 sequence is CASTGGRTISGANVLTF. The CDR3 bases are TGTGCCAGCACGGGGGGCAGGACCATCTCTGGGGCCAACGTCCTGACTTTC.